This T cell receptor beta chain was obtained from a study of blood T cell repertoires in COVID-19. Profiled with immunoSEQ multiplex PCR; TCRdb holds only in-frame clones, not every one. The sample consists of about 260,000 clones, approximately 90% of them appearing once. This receptor was obtained from a woman younger than 30 who had recovered from COVID-19. What was sequenced was PBMCs or T cells enriched from blood (not recorded which).

In nucleotides, the CDR3 is TGTGCCAGCAGCAAGGAAGGGGGTTTCTATGGCTACACCTTC. It yields the protein CASSKEGGFYGYTF. This chain links TRBV7-8 with TRBJ1-2, with D possibly being TRBD1 (6 bases). V was clipped by 5 bases and J by 4 bases, with 14 bases between them. This CDR3 region has 14 residues. CDR1 and CDR2 from the germline V gene are SGHVS and FQNEAQ.